This T cell receptor (beta chain) was sequenced in a study of post-analysis software for immune sequencing data. The V gene lost 3 bases and the J gene lost 0 bases, with 9 bases spanning the gap. This CDR3 is built from 14 residues. Germline V CDR1 and CDR2: DFQATT, SNEGSKA (reference sequence). Concerning this clonotype: Its antigen remains unidentified.

Unique molecular identifiers featured in each of the TCR beta cDNA libraries. MiXCR, run by TCRdb on the PCR reads, gives a single entry per CDR3 protein. The sample lists a few hundred thousand distinct CDR3 sequences; 34% were seen once. Findings and caveats of the study: Strong co-clustering by F measure was evident for samples that had been prepared in the same batch. Higher frequency in patients than in controls was seen for 5 or 6 TRBV segments, with TRBV5-6, TRBV5-1 and TRBV20-1 among them.

This chain uses TRBV20-1 with TRBJ2-1; D call uncertain. The TCR sequence derives from a girl aged 2-17 years with multiple sclerosis. Sequencing was carried out using blood. For the CDR3, the DNA is TGCAGTGCTAGCGCGGAAAGCTCCTACAATGAGCAGTTCTTC. It translates to CSASAESSYNEQFF.